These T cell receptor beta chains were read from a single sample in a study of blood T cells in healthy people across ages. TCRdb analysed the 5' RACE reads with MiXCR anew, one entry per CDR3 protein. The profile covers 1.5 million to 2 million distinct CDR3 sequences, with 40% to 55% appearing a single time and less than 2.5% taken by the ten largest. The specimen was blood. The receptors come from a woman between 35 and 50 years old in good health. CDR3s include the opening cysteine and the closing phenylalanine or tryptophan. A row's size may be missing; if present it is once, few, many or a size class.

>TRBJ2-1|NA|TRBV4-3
CASSQDPPGHEQFF
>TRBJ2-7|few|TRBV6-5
CASRGGTAYEQYF
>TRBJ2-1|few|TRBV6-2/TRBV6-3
CASSYGQSSYNEQFF
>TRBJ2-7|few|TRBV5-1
CASRDRGCSYEQYF
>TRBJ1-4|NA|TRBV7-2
CASSLVMDRAEKLFF
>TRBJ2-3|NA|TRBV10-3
CAIRQDHEDTDTQYF
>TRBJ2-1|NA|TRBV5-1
CASSEGRAGRDEQFF
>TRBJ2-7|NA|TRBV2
CASSGTGDRLDEQYF
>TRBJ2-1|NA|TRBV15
CATSRDRSGNEQFF
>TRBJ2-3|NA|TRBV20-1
CSARVGGGDADAQYF
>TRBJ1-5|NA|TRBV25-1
CASSAGGQPQHF
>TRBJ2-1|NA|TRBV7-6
CASSPAAGVYNEQFF
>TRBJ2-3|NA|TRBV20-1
CSARGGLWTDTQYF
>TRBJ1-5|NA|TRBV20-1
CSARDRSWTYSNQPQHF
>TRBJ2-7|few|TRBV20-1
CSARDQLAGAYSYEQYF
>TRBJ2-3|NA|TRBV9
CASSAWTSGGTDTQYF
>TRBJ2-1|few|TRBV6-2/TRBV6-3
CASSSPGTRGNEQFF
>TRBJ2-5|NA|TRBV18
CASSPTGWEQYF
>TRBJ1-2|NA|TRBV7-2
CASSAGAAGYTF
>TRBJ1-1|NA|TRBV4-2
CASSHGTNTEAFF
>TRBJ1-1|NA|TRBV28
CATKLPNTEAFF
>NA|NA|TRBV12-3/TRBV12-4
CASSQLQGKETQYF
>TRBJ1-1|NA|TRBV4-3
CASSQDQGGANTEAFF
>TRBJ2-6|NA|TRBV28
CASNAFGSGANVLTF
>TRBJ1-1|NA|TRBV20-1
CSANSGDTEAFF
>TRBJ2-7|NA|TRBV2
CASSDVDTSYEQYF
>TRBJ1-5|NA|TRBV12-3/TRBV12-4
CASSLSADQPQHF
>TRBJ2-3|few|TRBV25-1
CASSETGADTQYF
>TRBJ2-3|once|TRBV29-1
CSSKTSGGGTDTQYF
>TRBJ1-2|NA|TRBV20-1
CRAKPRALGGYTF
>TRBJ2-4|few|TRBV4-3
CASSQERLWGGWGIQYF
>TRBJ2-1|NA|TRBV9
CAGSVAWQGFSYNEQFF
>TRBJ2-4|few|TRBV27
CASSFLSRGYKNIQYF
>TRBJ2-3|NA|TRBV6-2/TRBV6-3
CASSYRAQISTDTQYF
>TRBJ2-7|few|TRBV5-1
CASSLNPDRAGEQYF
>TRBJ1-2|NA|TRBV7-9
CASSEGFGYTF
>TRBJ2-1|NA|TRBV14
CASSQIFGSSEQFF
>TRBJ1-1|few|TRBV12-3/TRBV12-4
CASSLTQNTEAFF
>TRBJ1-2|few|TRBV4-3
CASSQVRVLGTNYGYTF
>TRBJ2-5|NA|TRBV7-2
CASRSPPEQETQYF
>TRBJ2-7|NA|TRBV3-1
CASSQALGTGGYF
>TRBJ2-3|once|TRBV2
CASSGANTQYF
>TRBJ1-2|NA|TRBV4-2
CASSQIGQSGYGYTF
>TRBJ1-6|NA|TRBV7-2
CASSPERGRPLHF
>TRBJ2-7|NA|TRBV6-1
CASTRGDSSYEQYF
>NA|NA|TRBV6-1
CASSEDRGRGETQYF
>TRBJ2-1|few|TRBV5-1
CASSLGTSGGPSYNEQFF
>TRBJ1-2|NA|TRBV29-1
CSVGTGPGYTF
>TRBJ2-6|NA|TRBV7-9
CASSLRGAGGANVLTF
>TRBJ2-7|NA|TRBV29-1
CSVESRRDYEQYF
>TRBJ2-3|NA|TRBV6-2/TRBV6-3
CASNSGAGSTDTQYF
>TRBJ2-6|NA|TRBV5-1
CASSLARFRVTGANVLTF
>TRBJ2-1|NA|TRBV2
CASNVGQLNNEQFF
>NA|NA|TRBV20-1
CSASLAGGRPEQYF